Each of the 20 T cell receptor beta chains below was sequenced from the same sample in a study of identifying expanded T cells in peripheral blood. The table came from immunoSEQ multiplex PCR; TCRdb's copy has only in-frame clones and leaves some out. Here the sample spans fewer than 85,000 clones, around 91% being singletons. The sequencing input was blood. These receptors were obtained from a person between 18 and 75 years old in good health.

This sequence joins TRBV7-9 and TRBJ2-7; possibly TRBD2 for D (7 bases). V was clipped by 0 bases and J by 3 bases, with 12 bases between them. The CDR3 is made up of 15 amino acids. Germline CDR1 is SEHNR and CDR2 is FQNEAQ (reference sequence). CDR3 protein: CASSLAREGVYEQYF. The CDR3, as DNA: TGTGCCAGCAGCTTAGCCAGGGAGGGGGTCTACGAGCAGTACTTC.

This chain uses TRBV19 with TRBJ2-7; D may be TRBD1 (5 bases). The V and J ends lost 5 bases and 0 bases respectively, with 11 bases between them. The CDR3 spans 14 residues. Germline assignment: CDR1 LNHDA and CDR2 SQIVND (reference sequence). The CDR3 is CASSQQVSSYEQYF. The CDR3, as DNA: TGTGCCAGTAGTCAACAGGTTTCCTCCTACGAGCAGTACTTC.

The chain combines TRBV15 with TRBJ1-5; no reliable D call. Germline loops: CDR1 LNHNV, CDR2 YYDKDF (reference sequence). CDR3 size: 14 residues. Trimming shortened V by 1 base and J by 3 bases, and 7 bases separated the two germline ends. CDR3 in amino acids: CATSRGQFNQPQHF. The CDR3, as DNA: TGTGCCACCAGCAGAGGGCAGTTCAATCAGCCCCAGCATTTT.

This rearrangement joins TRBV25-1 to TRBJ1-5; D ambiguous. V was cut by 2 bases and J by 4 bases, with 6 bases left in between. The V gene's germline CDR1 is MGHDK and CDR2 SYGVNS. The CDR3 contains 13 residues. CDR3 DNA: TGTGCCAGCAGTGAAACGGGGAATCAGCCCCAGCATTTT. As protein: CASSETGNQPQHF.

The chain employs TRBV29-1 and TRBJ1-2, with a tentative D call TRBD1 (5 bases). This CDR3 comprises 11 residues. Germline CDR1 reads SQVTM; CDR2 reads ANQGSEA. V gave up 3 bases and J gave up 8 bases, with 10 bases separating them. In nucleotides, the CDR3 is TGCAGCGTTGAGATTGGGGGAGGCTACACCTTC. Translated, it gives CSVEIGGGYTF.

The genes are TRBV20-1 and TRBJ2-3, with D hard to call. The CDR3 runs to 11 residues. The germline V gene encodes CDR1 DFQATT and CDR2 SNEGSKA (reference sequence). V was clipped by 3 bases and J by 4 bases, with 5 bases between them. The DNA for the CDR3 is TGCAGTGCTAGGTTCTCAGATACGCAGTATTTT. This codes for CSARFSDTQYF.

The chain carries TRBV19 and TRBJ1-6; TRBD1 matches at 7 bases. The CDR3 is 13 amino acids. Per the germline V gene, CDR1 is LNHDA and CDR2 is SQIVND (reference sequence). The junction had 12 bases not matched to a gene; V was cut back by 7 bases and J by 15 bases. The CDR3 region has the DNA TGTGCCAGTATGTTCGGACAGGAGGGCAACCTCCACTTT. Amino acids: CASMFGQEGNLHF.

The chain joins TRBV19 to TRBJ1-4, with 7 bases that match TRBD1. Germline-derived CDR1 and CDR2 are LNHDA and SQIVND (reference sequence). Germline trimming cut 3 bases from V and 2 bases from J; bases unmatched to any gene: 3. This CDR3 has 15 residues. The CDR3 protein is CASSMDRPTNEKLFF. As DNA, the CDR3 is TGTGCCAGTAGTATGGACAGGCCTACTAATGAAAAACTGTTTTTT.

CDR3 DNA sequence: TGTGCCACCGGGCACCAAGAGACCCAGTACTTC. Residues: CATGHQETQYF. V is TRBV15 and J is TRBJ2-5; D not resolved. In germline, CDR1 is LNHNV, CDR2 YYDKDF (reference sequence). Trimming cost V 8 bases and J 0 bases, with 4 bases left between them. The CDR3 totals 11 residues.

The V gene is TRBV11-2, the J gene TRBJ2-2; 12 positions agree with TRBD1. V was pared by 2 bases and J by 6 bases, with 10 bases of the junction left unmatched. The CDR3 totals 18 residues. Germline V gene data show CDR1 as SGHAT and CDR2 as FQNNGV. Written as DNA, the CDR3 is TGTGCCAGCAGCTTATCCCGGAGGGGGGACAGGGGGCCCGGGGAGCTGTTTTTT. It specifies CASSLSRRGDRGPGELFF. Variable domain in full (rest from reference TRBV11-2 and TRBJ2-2): EAGVAQSPRYKIIEKRQSVAFWCNPISGHATLYWYQQILGQGPKLLIQFQNNGVVDDSQLPKDRFSAERLKGVDSTLKIQPAKLEDSAVYLCASSLSRRGDRGPGELFFGEGSRLTVL.

V usage is TRBV7-6 and J usage is TRBJ2-7, with 8 nucleotides matching TRBD2. Germline V gene sequence: CDR1 SGHVS, CDR2 FNYEAQ. The CDR3 runs 17 residues. V lost 5 bases and J lost 5; bases outside the gene matches: 17. The chain's CDR3 is CASSRGVAGLSVHEQYF. CDR3 sequence (DNA): TGTGCCAGCAGCCGGGGGGTAGCGGGGTTGTCGGTCCACGAGCAGTACTTC.

Concerning this clone: The same CDR3 arises from other DNA sequences in this sample as well. The genes are TRBV10-1 and TRBJ2-3; D gene ambiguous. In germline, CDR1 is WNHNN, CDR2 SYGVQD (reference sequence). V was trimmed by 0 bases and J by 11 bases, leaving 9 bases between them. This CDR3 has 12 amino acids. CDR3 protein: CASSESSGRQYF. Here the CDR3 DNA reads TGCGCCAGCAGTGAGTCGAGTGGCAGGCAGTATTTT.

The chain joins TRBV6-1 to TRBJ1-5; a weak D match, TRBD1 (5 bases). CDR3 size: 14 residues. V gave up 6 bases and J gave up 2 bases, with 11 bases separating them. Germline CDR1 and CDR2: MNHNS and SASEGT. The CDR3 region has the DNA TGTGCCAGCAGGCGGGGGACGGGCAATCAGCCCCAGCATTTT. It specifies CASRRGTGNQPQHF.

J is TRBJ1-2 and V is TRBV2; possible D gene TRBD1, 5 bases. The CDR3 runs 15 residues. Between the trimmed V and J ends, which lost 10 bases and 3 bases, there was a span of 21 bases. The germline CDR1 and CDR2 sequences are SNHLY and FYNNEI. The chain's CDR3 is CANEVSEGIDYGYTF. CDR3 coding DNA: TGTGCCAACGAGGTATCCGAGGGGATAGACTATGGCTACACCTTC.

This clone was observed once. The rearrangement joins TRBV9 to TRBJ1-2; tentatively, D is TRBD1 (6 bases). The CDR3 loop spans 14 amino acids. In germline, CDR1 is SGDLS, CDR2 YYNGEE. V dropped 5 bases and J dropped 5 bases, with 16 bases sitting between them. As DNA, the CDR3 is TGTGCCAGCAGGGAACAGGGAGGCTTATATGGCTACACCTTC. Its translation: CASREQGGLYGYTF.

The chain is built from TRBV5-1 and TRBJ2-2; D gene unclear. The V and J ends lost 2 bases and 0 bases respectively, with 2 bases between them. Germline V gene data show CDR1 as SGHRS and CDR2 as YFSETQ. The CDR3 extends over 13 amino acids. CDR3 coding DNA: TGCGCCAGCAGCTTCCCGAACACCGGGGAGCTGTTTTTT. Protein sequence: CASSFPNTGELFF.

This chain uses TRBV19 with TRBJ2-5; 11 bases line up with TRBD2. The J segment lost 5 bases and the V segment lost 1 base, leaving 18 bases of the junction unmatched. The CDR3 length is 20 residues. The germline V gene encodes CDR1 LNHDA and CDR2 SQIVND (reference sequence). The CDR3 DNA follows: TGTGCCAGTAGTATAGCCCTGGCGGGGCTAGCGGGAGGAGATAGCGAGACCCAGTACTTC. Protein sequence: CASSIALAGLAGGDSETQYF.

This clone turned up a few times. V gene TRBV15 combines with J gene TRBJ1-5; D call uncertain. From germline, CDR1 is LNHNV and CDR2 YYDKDF (reference sequence). Trimming pared 0 bases from V and 5 bases from J, leaving 11 bases between. The CDR3 totals 15 residues. The CDR3 DNA sequence: TGTGCCACCAGCAGAGAACTGGGAATAGATCAGCCCCAGCATTTT. Its translation is CATSRELGIDQPQHF. Looking up the rest from reference TRBV15 and TRBJ1-5 gives the full variable domain: DAMVIQNPRYQVTQFGKPVTLSCSQTLNHNVMYWYQQKSSQAPKLLFHYYDKDFNNEADTPDNFQSRRPNTSFCFLDIRSPGLGDTAMYLCATSRELGIDQPQHFGDGTRLSIL.

The V and J genes are TRBV18 and TRBJ1-4; D remains ambiguous. The length of the CDR3 is 13 residues. Germline CDR1 KGHSH, CDR2 LQKENI. Trimming cost V 3 bases and J 5 bases, with 7 bases left between them. CDR3 amino acids: CASSPSENEKLFF. CDR3 DNA: TGTGCCAGCTCACCCTCAGAGAATGAAAAACTGTTTTTT.

This clone was observed a single time. The chain links TRBV4-2 to TRBJ1-1; D remains ambiguous. V lost 4 bases and J lost 8, with 11 bases in between. Germline loops: CDR1 LGHNA, CDR2 YNFKEQ. CDR3 size: 12 residues. CDR3 loop: CASSRGDSEAFF. CDR3 sequence (DNA): TGTGCCAGCAGCCGCGGGGATTCCGAAGCTTTCTTT.